This TCR beta chain was recovered during a study of human T cells and chemical hapten exposure. On the study more broadly: 2% DPC was applied to roughly 2 cm by roughly 2 cm of upper inner arm skin for sensitization. Study-wide results and limits: Counts of TCRs above 1 in 1000 frequency stayed unchanged with DPC sensitization.

The time point was: patch test 2, 6 weeks after DPC sensitization. Treatment in this sample: therapeutic diphenylcyclopropenone sensitization with weekly scalp DPC. This clonotype was recorded at least ten times. The antigen remains undetermined. One entry per CDR3 protein, called by TCRdb with MiXCR from the RACE reads. Here the sample spans some 84,000 distinct CDR3 sequences, less than 11% being singletons. The sample consisted of whole blood, taken in connection with sensitization to the hapten diphenylcyclopropenone (DPC). This receptor was identified in a woman in her forties or fifties with alopecia areata. Some clones in this sample may be carry-over from other donors' samples.

The CDR3, as DNA: TGCGCCAGCAGCCAAGATTTCGGGAACACCGGGGAGCTGTTTTTT. Translated: CASSQDFGNTGELFF. V usage is TRBV4-3 and J usage is TRBJ2-2; D call uncertain. CDR1 LGHNA and CDR2 YSLEER come from the germline V gene. The CDR3 consists of 15 residues. Trimming took off 0 bases at V and 1 base at J, with 6 bases between the two ends.